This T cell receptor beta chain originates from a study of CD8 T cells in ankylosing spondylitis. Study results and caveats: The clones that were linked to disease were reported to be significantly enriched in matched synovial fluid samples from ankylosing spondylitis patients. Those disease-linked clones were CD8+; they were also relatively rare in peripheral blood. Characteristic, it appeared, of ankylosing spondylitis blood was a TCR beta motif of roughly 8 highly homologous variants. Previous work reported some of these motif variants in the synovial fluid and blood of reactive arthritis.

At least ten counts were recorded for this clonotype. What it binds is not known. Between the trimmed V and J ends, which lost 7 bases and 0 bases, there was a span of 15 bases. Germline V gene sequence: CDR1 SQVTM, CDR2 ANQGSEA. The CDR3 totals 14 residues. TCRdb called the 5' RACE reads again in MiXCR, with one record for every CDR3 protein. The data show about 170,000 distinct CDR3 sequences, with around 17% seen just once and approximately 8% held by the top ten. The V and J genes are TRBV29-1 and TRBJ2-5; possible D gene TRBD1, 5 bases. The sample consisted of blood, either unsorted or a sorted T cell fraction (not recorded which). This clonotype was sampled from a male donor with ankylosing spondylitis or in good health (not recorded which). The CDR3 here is CSGRTLSYQETQYF. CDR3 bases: TGCAGCGGCCGGACACTCTCGTACCAAGAGACCCAGTACTTC.